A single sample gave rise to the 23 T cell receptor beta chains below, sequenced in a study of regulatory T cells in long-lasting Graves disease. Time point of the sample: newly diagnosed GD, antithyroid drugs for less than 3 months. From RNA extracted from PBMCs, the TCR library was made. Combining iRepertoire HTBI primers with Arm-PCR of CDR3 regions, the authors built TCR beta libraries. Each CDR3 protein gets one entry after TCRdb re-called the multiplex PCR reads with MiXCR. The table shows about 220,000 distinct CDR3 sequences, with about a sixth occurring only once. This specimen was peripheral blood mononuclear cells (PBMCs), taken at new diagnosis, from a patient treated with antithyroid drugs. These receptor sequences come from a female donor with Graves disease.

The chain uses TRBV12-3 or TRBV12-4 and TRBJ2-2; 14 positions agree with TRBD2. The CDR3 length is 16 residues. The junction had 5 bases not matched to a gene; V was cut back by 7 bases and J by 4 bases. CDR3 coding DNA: TGTGCCAGCACCGGGACTAGCGGGAGTGGCACCGGGGAGCTGTTTTTT. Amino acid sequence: CASTGTSGSGTGELFF.

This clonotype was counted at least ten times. The CDR3 is CASSFTGVTSGYTF. CDR3 coding DNA: TGTGCCAGCAGTTTTACAGGGGTTACGAGTGGCTACACCTTC. The chain couples TRBV27 to TRBJ1-2; 7 bases are a match to TRBD1. The V and J ends lost 3 bases and 7 bases, in that order; junction bases with no gene match: 8. Germline loops: CDR1 MNHEY, CDR2 SMNVEV (reference sequence). This CDR3 contains 14 residues.

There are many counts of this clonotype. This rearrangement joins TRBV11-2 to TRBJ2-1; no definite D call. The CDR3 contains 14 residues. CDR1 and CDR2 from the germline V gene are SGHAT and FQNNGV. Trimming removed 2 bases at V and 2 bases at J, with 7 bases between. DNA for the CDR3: TGTGCCAGCAGCTTATCAAGTACCTACAATGAGCAGTTCTTC. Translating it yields CASSLSSTYNEQFF.

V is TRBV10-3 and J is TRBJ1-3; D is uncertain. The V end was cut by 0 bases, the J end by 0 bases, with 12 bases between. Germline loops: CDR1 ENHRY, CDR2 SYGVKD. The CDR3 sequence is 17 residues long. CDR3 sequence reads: CAISESTLLTSGNTIYF. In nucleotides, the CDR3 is TGTGCCATCAGTGAGTCGACTCTCCTGACCTCTGGAAACACCATATATTTT.

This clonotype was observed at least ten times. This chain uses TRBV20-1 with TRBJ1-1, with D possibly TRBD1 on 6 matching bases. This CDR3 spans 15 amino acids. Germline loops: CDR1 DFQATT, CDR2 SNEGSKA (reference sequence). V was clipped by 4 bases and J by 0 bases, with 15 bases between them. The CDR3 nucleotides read TGCAGTGCTACCATTACTGGACAGATGAACACTGAAGCTTTCTTT. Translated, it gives CSATITGQMNTEAFF.

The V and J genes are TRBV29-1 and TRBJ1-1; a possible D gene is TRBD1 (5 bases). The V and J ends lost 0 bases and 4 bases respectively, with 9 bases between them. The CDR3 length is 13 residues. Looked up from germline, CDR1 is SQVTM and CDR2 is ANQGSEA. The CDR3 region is CSVEEGGGTEAFF. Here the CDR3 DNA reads TGCAGCGTTGAAGAGGGGGGAGGCACTGAAGCTTTCTTT.

In DNA, the CDR3 is TGTGCCAGCAGTGATAAAACCGGGGACCAAGAAGAGCAGTTCTTC. Protein sequence: CASSDKTGDQEEQFF. This chain uses TRBV27 with TRBJ2-1; D is tentatively TRBD1 or TRBD2 (5 bases each). Germline assignment: CDR1 MNHEY and CDR2 SMNVEV (reference sequence). Trimming took 5 bases from V and 10 from J, leaving 21 bases between them. This CDR3 spans 15 amino acids.

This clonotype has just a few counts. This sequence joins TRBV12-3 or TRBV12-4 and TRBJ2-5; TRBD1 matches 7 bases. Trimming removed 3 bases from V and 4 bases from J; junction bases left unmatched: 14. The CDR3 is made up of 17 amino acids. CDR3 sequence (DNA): TGTGCCAGCAGTTTCAAAATGATGGGACAGTGGGGAGAGACCCAGTACTTC. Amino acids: CASSFKMMGQWGETQYF.

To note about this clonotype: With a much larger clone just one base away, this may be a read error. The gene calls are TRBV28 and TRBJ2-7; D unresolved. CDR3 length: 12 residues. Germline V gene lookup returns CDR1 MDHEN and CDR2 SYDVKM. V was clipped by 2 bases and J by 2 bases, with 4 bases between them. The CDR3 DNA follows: TGTGCCAGCAGTTTACACCCCTACGAGCAGTACTTC. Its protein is CASSLHPYEQYF.

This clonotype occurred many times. The CDR3 DNA reads TGCAGTGCTAGAGAGAGTATGGATTCACCCCTCCACTTT. Its protein product is CSARESMDSPLHF. This sequence joins TRBV20-1 and TRBJ1-6; D gene uncertain. The CDR3 has 13 amino acids. The germline gives CDR1 DFQATT, CDR2 SNEGSKA (reference sequence). The V end was cut by 0 bases, the J end by 8 bases, with 8 bases between.

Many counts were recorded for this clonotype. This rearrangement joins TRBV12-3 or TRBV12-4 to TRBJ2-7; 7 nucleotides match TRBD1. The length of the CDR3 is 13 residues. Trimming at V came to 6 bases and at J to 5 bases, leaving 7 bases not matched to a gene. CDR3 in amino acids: CASRATGAHEQYF. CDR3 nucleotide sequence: TGTGCCAGCAGGGCCACAGGGGCCCACGAGCAGTACTTC.

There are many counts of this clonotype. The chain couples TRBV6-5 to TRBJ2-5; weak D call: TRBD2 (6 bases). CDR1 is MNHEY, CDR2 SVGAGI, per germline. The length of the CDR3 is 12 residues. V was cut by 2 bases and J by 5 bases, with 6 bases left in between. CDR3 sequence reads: CASSYGGETQYF. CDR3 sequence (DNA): TGTGCCAGCAGTTACGGGGGGGAGACCCAGTACTTC.

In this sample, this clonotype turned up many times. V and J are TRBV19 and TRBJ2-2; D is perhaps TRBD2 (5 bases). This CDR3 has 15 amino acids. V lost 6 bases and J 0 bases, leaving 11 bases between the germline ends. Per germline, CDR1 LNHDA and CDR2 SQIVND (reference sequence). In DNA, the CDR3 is TGTGCCAGTAGGGCTAGCTTCGCGAACACCGGGGAGCTGTTTTTT. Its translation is CASRASFANTGELFF.

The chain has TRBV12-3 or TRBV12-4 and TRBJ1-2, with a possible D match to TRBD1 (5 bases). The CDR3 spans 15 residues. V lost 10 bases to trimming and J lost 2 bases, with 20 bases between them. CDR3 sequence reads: CATGDEGRLNYGYTF. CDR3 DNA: TGTGCCACCGGGGACGAGGGCCGGTTGAACTATGGCTACACCTTC.

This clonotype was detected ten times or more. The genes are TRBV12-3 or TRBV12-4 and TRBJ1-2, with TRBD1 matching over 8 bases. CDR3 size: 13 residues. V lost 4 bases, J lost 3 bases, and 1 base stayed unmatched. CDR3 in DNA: TGTGCCAGCAGTTCGACAGGGGACTATGGCTACACCTTC. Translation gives CASSSTGDYGYTF.

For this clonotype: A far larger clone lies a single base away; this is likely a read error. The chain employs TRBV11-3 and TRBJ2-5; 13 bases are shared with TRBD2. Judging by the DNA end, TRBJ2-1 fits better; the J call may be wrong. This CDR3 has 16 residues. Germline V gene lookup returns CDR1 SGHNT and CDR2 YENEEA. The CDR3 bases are TGTGCCAGCAGCTCGAGGACTAGCGGGAGCTACAGTGAGCAGTTCTTC. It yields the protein CASSSRTSGSYSEQFF.

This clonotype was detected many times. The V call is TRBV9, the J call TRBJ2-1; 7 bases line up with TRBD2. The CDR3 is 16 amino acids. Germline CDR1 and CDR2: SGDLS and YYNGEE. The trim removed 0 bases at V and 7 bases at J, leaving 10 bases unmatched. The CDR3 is CASSVVGGRSSNEQFF. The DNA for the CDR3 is TGTGCCAGCAGCGTAGTCGGCGGGAGAAGCAGTAATGAGCAGTTCTTC.

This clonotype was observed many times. The CDR3 loop reads CASSGGRGPPETQYF. For the CDR3, the DNA is TGTGCCAGCAGTGGAGGCCGCGGTCCCCCAGAGACCCAGTACTTC. The gene calls are TRBV2 and TRBJ2-5; D call uncertain. The CDR3 runs 15 residues. V gave up 4 bases and J gave up 4 bases, with 16 bases separating them. Germline V gene sequence: CDR1 SNHLY, CDR2 FYNNEI.

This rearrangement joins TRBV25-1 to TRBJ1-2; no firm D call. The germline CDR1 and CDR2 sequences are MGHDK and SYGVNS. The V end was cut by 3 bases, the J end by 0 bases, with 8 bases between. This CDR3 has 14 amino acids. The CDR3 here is CASSDRLANYGYTF. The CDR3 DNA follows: TGTGCCAGCAGTGATAGGTTAGCTAACTATGGCTACACCTTC.

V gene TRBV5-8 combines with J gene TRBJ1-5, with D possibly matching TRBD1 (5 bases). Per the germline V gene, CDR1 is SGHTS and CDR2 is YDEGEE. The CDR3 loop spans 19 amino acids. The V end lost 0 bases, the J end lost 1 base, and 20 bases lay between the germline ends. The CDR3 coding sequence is TGTGCCAGCAGCTTGGGAGGGTATAGGGGCTTGGGGAGCAATCAGCCCCAGCATTTT. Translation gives CASSLGGYRGLGSNQPQHF.

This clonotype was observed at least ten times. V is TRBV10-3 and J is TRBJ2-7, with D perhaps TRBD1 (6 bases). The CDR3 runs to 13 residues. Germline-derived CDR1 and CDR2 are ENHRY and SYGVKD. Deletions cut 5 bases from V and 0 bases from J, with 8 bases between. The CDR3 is CAISQDSSYEQYF. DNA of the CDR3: TGTGCCATCAGTCAGGACAGCTCCTACGAGCAGTACTTC.

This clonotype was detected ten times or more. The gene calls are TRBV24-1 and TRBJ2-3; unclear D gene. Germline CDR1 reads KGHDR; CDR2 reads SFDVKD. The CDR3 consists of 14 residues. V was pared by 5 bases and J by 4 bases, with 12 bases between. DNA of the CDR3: TGTGCCACCAGTGGTACCTCCGGAGCAGATACGCAGTATTTT. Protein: CATSGTSGADTQYF.

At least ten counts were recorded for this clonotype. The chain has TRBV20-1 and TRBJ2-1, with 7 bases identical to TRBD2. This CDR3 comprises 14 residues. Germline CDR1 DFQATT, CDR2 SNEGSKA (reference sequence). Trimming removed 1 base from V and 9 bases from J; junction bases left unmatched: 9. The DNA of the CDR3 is TGCAGTGCTAGAGTACCGGGAGGCCCGGGTGAGCAGTTCTTC. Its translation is CSARVPGGPGEQFF.